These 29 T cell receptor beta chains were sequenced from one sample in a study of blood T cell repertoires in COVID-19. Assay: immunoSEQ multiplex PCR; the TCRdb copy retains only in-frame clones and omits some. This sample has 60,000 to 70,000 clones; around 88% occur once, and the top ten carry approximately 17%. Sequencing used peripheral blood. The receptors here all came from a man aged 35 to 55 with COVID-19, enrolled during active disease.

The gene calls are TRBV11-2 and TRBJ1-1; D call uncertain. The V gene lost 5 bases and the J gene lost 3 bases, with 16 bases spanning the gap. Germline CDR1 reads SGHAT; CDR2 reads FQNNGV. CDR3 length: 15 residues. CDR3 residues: CASSPLIRRDTEAFF. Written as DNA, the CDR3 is TGTGCCAGCAGCCCATTGATTCGGCGGGACACTGAAGCTTTCTTT.

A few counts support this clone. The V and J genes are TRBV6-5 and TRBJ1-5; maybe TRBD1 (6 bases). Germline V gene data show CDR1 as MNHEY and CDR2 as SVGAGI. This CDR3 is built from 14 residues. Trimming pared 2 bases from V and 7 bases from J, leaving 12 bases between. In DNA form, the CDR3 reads TGTGCCAGCAGTTACCTGGCAGGGGAACAGCCCCAGCATTTT. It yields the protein CASSYLAGEQPQHF.

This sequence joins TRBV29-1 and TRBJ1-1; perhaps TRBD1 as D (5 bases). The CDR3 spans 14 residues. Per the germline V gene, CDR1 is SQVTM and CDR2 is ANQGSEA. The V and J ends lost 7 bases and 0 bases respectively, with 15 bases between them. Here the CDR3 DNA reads TGCAGCGATATCAAACGGGGGATGAACACTGAAGCTTTCTTT. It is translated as CSDIKRGMNTEAFF.

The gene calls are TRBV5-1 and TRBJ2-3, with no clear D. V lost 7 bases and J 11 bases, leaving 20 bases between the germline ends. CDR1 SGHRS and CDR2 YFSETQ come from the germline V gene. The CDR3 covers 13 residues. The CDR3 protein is CASSEVVLGWQYF. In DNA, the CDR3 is TGCGCCAGCTCAGAAGTGGTCCTTGGTTGGCAGTATTTT.

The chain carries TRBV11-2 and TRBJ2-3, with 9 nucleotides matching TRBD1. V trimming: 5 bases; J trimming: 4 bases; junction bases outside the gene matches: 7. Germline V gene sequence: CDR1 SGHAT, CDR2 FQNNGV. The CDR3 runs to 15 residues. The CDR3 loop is CASSRDRVEADTQYF. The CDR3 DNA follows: TGTGCCAGCAGCCGGGACAGGGTTGAGGCAGATACGCAGTATTTT.

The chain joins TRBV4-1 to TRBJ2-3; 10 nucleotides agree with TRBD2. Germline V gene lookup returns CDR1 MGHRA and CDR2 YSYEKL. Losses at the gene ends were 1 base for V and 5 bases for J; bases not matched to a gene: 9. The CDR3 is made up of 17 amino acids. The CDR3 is CASSQASLGLARDTQYF. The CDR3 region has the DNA TGCGCCAGCAGCCAAGCCTCGTTGGGACTAGCGAGAGATACGCAGTATTTT.

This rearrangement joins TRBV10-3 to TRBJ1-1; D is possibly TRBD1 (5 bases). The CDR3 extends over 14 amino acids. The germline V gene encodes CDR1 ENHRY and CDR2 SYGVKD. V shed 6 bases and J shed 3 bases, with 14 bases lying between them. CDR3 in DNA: TGTGCCATCAGAGGGGCCAATAGGGACACTGAAGCTTTCTTT. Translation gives CAIRGANRDTEAFF.

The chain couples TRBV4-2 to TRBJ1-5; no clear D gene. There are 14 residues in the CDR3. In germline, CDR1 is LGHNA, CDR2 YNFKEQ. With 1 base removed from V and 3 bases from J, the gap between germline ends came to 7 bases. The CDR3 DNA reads TGTGCCAGCAGCCAAGGGGCAGACAATCAGCCCCAGCATTTT. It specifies CASSQGADNQPQHF.

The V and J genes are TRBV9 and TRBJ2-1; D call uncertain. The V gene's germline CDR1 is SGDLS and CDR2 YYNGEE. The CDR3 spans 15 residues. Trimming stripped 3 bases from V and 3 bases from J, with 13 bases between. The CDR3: CASSGLPRFYNEQFF. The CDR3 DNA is TGTGCCAGCAGCGGACTCCCTAGGTTCTACAATGAGCAGTTCTTC.

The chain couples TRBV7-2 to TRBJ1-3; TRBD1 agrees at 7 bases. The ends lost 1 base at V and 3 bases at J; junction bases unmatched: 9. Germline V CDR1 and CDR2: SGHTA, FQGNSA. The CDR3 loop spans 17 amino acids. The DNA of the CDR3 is TGTGCCAGCAGCTTAGTTGGGTCAGGGGGTTTTGGAAACACCATATATTTT. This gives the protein CASSLVGSGGFGNTIYF.

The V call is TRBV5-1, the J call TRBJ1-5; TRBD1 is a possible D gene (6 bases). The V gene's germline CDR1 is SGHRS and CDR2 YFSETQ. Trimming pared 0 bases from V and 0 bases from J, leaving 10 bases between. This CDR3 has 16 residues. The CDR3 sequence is CASSLDRADSNQPQHF. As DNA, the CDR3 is TGCGCCAGCAGCTTGGACAGGGCTGATAGCAATCAGCCCCAGCATTTT.

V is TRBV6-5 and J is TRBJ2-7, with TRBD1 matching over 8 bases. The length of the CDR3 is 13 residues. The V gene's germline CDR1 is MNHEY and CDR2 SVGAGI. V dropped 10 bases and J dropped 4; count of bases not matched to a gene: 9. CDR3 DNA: TGTGCCACGGGGCCGACAGGGGCATACGAGCAGTACTTC. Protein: CATGPTGAYEQYF.

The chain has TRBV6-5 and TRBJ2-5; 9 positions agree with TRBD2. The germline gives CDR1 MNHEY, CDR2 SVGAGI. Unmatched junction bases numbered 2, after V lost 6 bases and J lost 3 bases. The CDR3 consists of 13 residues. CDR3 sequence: CASSGGGEETQYF. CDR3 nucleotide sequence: TGTGCCAGCAGCGGCGGGGGGGAAGAGACCCAGTACTTC.

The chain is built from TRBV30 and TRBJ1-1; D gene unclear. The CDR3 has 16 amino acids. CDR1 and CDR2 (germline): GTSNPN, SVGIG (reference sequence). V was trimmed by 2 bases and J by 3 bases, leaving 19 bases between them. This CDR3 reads CAWSRPTTLRDTEAFF. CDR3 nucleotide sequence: TGTGCCTGGAGTCGACCAACTACTTTGCGGGACACTGAAGCTTTCTTT.

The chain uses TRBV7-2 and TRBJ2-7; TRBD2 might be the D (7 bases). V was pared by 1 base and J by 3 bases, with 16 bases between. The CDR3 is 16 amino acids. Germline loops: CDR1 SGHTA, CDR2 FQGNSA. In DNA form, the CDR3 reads TGTGCCAGCAGCTTAGGGGGAGGGGACACCTTCTACGAGCAGTACTTC. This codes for CASSLGGGDTFYEQYF.

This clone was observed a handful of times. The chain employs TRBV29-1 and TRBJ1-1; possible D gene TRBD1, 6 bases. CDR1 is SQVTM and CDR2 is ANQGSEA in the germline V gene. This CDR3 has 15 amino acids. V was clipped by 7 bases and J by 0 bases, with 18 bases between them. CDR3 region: CSGRGISTVNTEAFF. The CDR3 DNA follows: TGCAGCGGCAGGGGTATTTCGACCGTGAACACTGAAGCTTTCTTT. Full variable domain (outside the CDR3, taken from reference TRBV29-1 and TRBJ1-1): SAVISQKPSRDICQRGTSLTIQCQVDSQVTMMFWYRQQPGQSLTLIATANQGSEATYESGFVIDKFPISRPNLTFSTLTVSNMSPEDSSIYLCSGRGISTVNTEAFFGQGTRLTVV.

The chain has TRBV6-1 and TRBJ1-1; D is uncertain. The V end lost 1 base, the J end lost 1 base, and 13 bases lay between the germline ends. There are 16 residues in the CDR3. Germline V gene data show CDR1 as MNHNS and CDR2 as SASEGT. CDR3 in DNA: TGTGCCAGCAGTGAAGTTTTGTTTTCCCAGAACACTGAAGCTTTCTTT. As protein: CASSEVLFSQNTEAFF.

The CDR3 is CASSSGTGAVDEQFF. The DNA of the CDR3 is TGTGCCAGCAGCTCCGGGACAGGGGCTGTGGATGAGCAGTTCTTC. The chain joins TRBV7-6 to TRBJ2-1; 10 nucleotides agree with TRBD1. The CDR3 totals 15 residues. The ends lost 4 bases at V and 8 bases at J; junction bases unmatched: 8. Germline CDR1 is SGHVS and CDR2 is FNYEAQ.

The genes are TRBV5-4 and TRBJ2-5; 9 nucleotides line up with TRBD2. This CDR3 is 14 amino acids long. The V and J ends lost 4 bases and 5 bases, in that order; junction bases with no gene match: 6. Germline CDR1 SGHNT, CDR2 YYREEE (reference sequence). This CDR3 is CASSGGGAQETQYF. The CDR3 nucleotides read TGTGCCAGCAGCGGCGGGGGGGCTCAGGAGACCCAGTACTTC. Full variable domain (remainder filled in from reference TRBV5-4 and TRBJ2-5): ETGVTQSPTHLIKTRGQQVTLRCSSQSGHNTVSWYQQALGQGPQFIFQYYREEENGRGNFPPRFSGLQFPNYSSELNVNALELDDSALYLCASSGGGAQETQYFGPGTRLLVL.

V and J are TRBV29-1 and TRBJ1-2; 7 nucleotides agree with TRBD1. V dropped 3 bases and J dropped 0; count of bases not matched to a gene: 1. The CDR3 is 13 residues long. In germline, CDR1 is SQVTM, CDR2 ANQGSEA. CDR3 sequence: CSVDRGANYGYTF. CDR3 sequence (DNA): TGCAGCGTTGACAGGGGGGCTAACTATGGCTACACCTTC.

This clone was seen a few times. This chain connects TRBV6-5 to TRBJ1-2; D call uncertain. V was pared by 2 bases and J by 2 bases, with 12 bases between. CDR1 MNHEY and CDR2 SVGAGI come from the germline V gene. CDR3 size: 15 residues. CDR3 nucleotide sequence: TGTGCCAGCAGTTACAATACCAACTTCAACTATGGCTACACCTTC. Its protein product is CASSYNTNFNYGYTF.

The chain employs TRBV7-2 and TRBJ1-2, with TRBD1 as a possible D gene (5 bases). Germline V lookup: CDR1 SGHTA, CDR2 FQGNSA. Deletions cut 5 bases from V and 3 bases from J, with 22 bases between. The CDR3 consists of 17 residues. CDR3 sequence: CASSPGRGQKGDYGYTF. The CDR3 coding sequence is TGTGCCAGCAGCCCCGGGCGTGGACAAAAAGGGGACTATGGCTACACCTTC. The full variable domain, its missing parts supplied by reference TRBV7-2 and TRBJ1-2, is GAGVSQSPSNKVTEKGKDVELRCDPISGHTALYWYRQSLGQGLEFLIYFQGNSAPDKSGLPSDRFSAERTGGSVSTLTIQRTQQEDSAVYLCASSPGRGQKGDYGYTFGSGTRLTVV.

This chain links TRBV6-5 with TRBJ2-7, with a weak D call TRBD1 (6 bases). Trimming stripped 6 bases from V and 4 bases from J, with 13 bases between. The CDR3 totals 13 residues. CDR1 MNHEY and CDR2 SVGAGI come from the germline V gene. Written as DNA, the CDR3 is TGTGCCAGCAGGGAGAACAGGGAATACGAGCAGTACTTC. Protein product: CASRENREYEQYF.

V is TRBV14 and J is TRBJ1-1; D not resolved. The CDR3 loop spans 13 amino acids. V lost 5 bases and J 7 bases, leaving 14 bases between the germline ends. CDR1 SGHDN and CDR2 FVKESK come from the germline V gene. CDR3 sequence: CASSRIQSVEAFF. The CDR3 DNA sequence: TGTGCCAGCAGCAGAATCCAGTCTGTTGAAGCTTTCTTT.

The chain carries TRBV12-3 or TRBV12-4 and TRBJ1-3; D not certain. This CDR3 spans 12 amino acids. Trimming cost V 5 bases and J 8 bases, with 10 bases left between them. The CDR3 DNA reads TGTGCCAGCAGTCCCTTGAGGGACACCATATATTTT. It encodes CASSPLRDTIYF.

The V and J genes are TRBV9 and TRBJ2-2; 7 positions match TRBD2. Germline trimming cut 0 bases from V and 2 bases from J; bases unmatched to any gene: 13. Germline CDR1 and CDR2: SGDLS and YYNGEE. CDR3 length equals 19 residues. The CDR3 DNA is TGTGCCAGCAGCGTAGCCAGATGGAGAGCGGGGAGCAACACCGGGGAGCTGTTTTTT. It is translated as CASSVARWRAGSNTGELFF.

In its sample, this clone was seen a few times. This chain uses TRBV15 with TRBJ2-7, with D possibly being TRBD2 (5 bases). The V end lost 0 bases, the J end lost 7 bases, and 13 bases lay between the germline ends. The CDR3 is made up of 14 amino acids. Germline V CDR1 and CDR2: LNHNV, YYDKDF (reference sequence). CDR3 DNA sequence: TGTGCCACCAGCAGAGATGCGGGCTTAGGGGAGCAGTACTTC. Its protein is CATSRDAGLGEQYF.

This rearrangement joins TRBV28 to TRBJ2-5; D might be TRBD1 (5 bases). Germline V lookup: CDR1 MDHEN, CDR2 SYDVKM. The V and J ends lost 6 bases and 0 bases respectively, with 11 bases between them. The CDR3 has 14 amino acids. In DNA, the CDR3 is TGTGCCAGCAGCTTGCAGGGTAACCAAGAGACCCAGTACTTC. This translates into CASSLQGNQETQYF.

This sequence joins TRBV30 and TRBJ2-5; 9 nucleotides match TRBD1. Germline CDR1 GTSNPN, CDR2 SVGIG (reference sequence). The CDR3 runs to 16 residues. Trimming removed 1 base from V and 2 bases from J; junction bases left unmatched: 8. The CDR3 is CAWSAGPGQGQETQYF. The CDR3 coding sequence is TGTGCCTGGAGTGCCGGACCGGGACAGGGACAAGAGACCCAGTACTTC.